At least ten counts were recorded for the clone carrying this T cell receptor (beta chain). In the authors' workflow: Reference gene primer amplification in the assay estimated nucleated cell counts. Only in-frame clones appear in the TCRdb table, and some are missing; sequencing was by immunoSEQ multiplex PCR. V and J calls and clone size are given by that table; D and trimming were obtained from the DNA. The data show around 100,000 clones, 85% seen once. V was pared by 3 bases and J by 7 bases, with 9 bases between. The CDR3 consists of 13 residues. Germline CDR1 and CDR2: LNHDA and SQIVND (reference sequence). These data are taken from a study of blood T cell repertoires in COVID-19. In the study overall: Italy, Spain and the United States were the sources of the convalescent and acute COVID-19 samples. From T cells, B-cell-depleted T cells, or PBMCs came the material, which was cDNA or gDNA.

The chain employs TRBV19 and TRBJ2-2, with D possibly TRBD2 on 5 matching bases. This TCR came from a human donor in a cohort sampled during active COVID-19. Input material: peripheral blood. The CDR3 DNA follows: TGTGCCAGTAGTATGAGGGAGTTCGGGGAGCTGTTTTTT. Residues: CASSMREFGELFF.